Below are 14 T cell receptor beta chains sequenced from a single sample in a study of cytomegalovirus exposure and HLA in healthy donors. The PCR contained 60 Vbeta and 13 Jbeta primers. The table came from immunoSEQ multiplex PCR; TCRdb's copy has only in-frame clones and leaves some out. The table includes under 200,000 clones, roughly 90% detected once. The source material was PBMCs. These receptors originate from a woman in her late teens or twenties in good health and CMV-seronegative.

V gene TRBV14 combines with J gene TRBJ2-6, with TRBD1 matching over 7 bases. The CDR3 runs 17 residues. The germline V gene has CDR1 SGHDN and CDR2 FVKESK. The V gene end was trimmed by 4 bases and the J gene end by 5 bases; junction bases not matched to a gene: 11. CDR3 amino acids: CASSPRTGLQRANVLTF. CDR3 sequence (DNA): TGTGCCAGCAGCCCAAGGACAGGTCTTCAGCGGGCCAACGTCCTGACTTTC.

The chain couples TRBV27 to TRBJ1-1, with a possible D match to TRBD1 (5 bases). V dropped 6 bases and J dropped 3 bases, with 14 bases sitting between them. CDR1 and CDR2 from the germline V gene are MNHEY and SMNVEV (reference sequence). CDR3 length: 14 amino acids. CDR3 amino acids: CASRGGYEDTEAFF. DNA of the CDR3: TGTGCCAGCAGGGGGGGGTATGAGGACACTGAAGCTTTCTTT.

The genes are TRBV19 and TRBJ1-1, with D maybe TRBD1 (5 bases). The CDR3 has 16 amino acids. Looked up from germline, CDR1 is LNHDA and CDR2 is SQIVND (reference sequence). Trimming left V 6 bases short and J 0 bases short, with 17 bases between. This CDR3 is CASRGLKYEMNTEAFF. The CDR3, as DNA: TGTGCCAGTAGGGGACTGAAGTATGAGATGAACACTGAAGCTTTCTTT.

The V call is TRBV4-1, the J call TRBJ1-5, with D unresolved. In germline, CDR1 is MGHRA, CDR2 YSYEKL. The CDR3 sequence is 15 residues long. The V and J ends lost 2 bases and 3 bases respectively, with 11 bases between them. The CDR3 nucleotides are TGCGCCAGCAGCCAACTGCCAGGCGTCAATCAGCCCCAGCATTTT. This translates into CASSQLPGVNQPQHF.

The chain links TRBV7-8 to TRBJ2-1; TRBD1 matches at 8 bases. The V gene end was trimmed by 1 base and the J gene end by 7 bases; junction bases not matched to a gene: 9. The CDR3 has 16 amino acids. From germline, CDR1 is SGHVS and CDR2 FQNEAQ. The CDR3 loop reads CASSLVGQGMRNEQFF. CDR3 DNA sequence: TGTGCCAGCAGCTTAGTAGGACAGGGCATGAGAAATGAGCAGTTCTTC. The entire variable domain, with the rest obtained from reference TRBV7-8 and TRBJ2-1, is as follows: GAGVSQSPRYKVAKRGQDVALRCDPISGHVSLFWYQQALGQGPEFLTYFQNEAQLDKSGLPSDRFFAERPEGSVSTLKIQRTQQEDSAVYLCASSLVGQGMRNEQFFGPGTRLTVL.

The CDR3 here is CSVVSRDGYTF. The CDR3 coding sequence is TGCAGCGTTGTGTCCAGGGATGGCTACACCTTC. The chain carries TRBV29-1 and TRBJ1-2, with D possibly TRBD1 on 5 matching bases. This CDR3 region has 11 residues. Germline CDR1 SQVTM, CDR2 ANQGSEA. Deletions cut 4 bases from V and 6 bases from J, with 9 bases between.

The chain uses TRBV6-5 and TRBJ1-1, with D possibly matching TRBD1 (5 bases). Germline V gene lookup returns CDR1 MNHEY and CDR2 SVGAGI. Between the trimmed V and J ends, which lost 0 bases and 7 bases, there was a span of 9 bases. The CDR3 contains 13 residues. The CDR3 loop is CASSYSGLNEAFF. The CDR3 region has the DNA TGTGCCAGCAGTTACTCGGGACTGAATGAAGCTTTCTTT.

The table lists this clone with a count of one. The rearrangement joins TRBV7-8 to TRBJ1-2; a possible D gene is TRBD1 (5 bases). The V gene's germline CDR1 is SGHVS and CDR2 FQNEAQ. V lost 5 bases and J lost 6, with 19 bases in between. CDR3 length: 15 amino acids. The CDR3 region is CASSQRRVGPDGYTF. The CDR3 bases are TGTGCCAGCAGCCAGAGAAGGGTGGGGCCTGATGGCTACACCTTC.

This clone was found once. The chain combines TRBV10-3 with TRBJ2-1; tentative D call: TRBD1 (6 bases). V dropped 6 bases and J dropped 5 bases, with 14 bases sitting between them. Germline V gene sequence: CDR1 ENHRY, CDR2 SYGVKD. This CDR3 has 14 amino acids. Written as DNA, the CDR3 is TGTGCCATCAGCCCAGGGGCCCTAAACAATGAGCAGTTCTTC. It codes for CAISPGALNNEQFF.

The chain couples TRBV5-4 to TRBJ2-7; 7 bases are a match to TRBD1. CDR3 length equals 16 residues. The trim removed 3 bases at V and 0 bases at J, leaving 9 bases unmatched. Germline CDR1 SGHNT, CDR2 YYREEE (reference sequence). CDR3 in amino acids: CASSSGTDLLSYEQYF. Here the CDR3 DNA reads TGTGCCAGCAGCTCCGGGACAGACCTTCTCTCCTACGAGCAGTACTTC.

This CDR3 reads CASSFGEETQYF. The CDR3 DNA reads as TGTGCCAGCAGCTTCGGGGAGGAGACCCAGTACTTC. V is TRBV11-2 and J is TRBJ2-5; D possibly corresponds to TRBD2 (5 bases). This CDR3 comprises 12 residues. Trimming removed 3 bases at V and 5 bases at J, with 7 bases between. Germline CDR1 and CDR2: SGHAT and FQNNGV.

This clone has a handful of counts. The chain is built from TRBV2 and TRBJ1-2, with a weak D call TRBD1 (6 bases). The CDR3 length is 12 residues. Between the trimmed V and J ends, which lost 5 bases and 8 bases, there was a span of 12 bases. Germline values: CDR1 SNHLY, CDR2 FYNNEI. This chain's CDR3 is CASSFTGNGYTF. For the CDR3, the DNA is TGTGCCAGCAGTTTCACAGGGAACGGCTACACCTTC. The whole variable domain, filled in from reference TRBV2 and TRBJ1-2, reads EPEVTQTPSHQVTQMGQEVILRCVPISNHLYFYWYRQILGQKVEFLVSFYNNEISEKSEIFDDQFSVERPDGSNFTLKIRSTKLEDSAMYFCASSFTGNGYTFGSGTRLTVV.

The rearrangement uses TRBV5-4 and TRBJ2-1; D may be TRBD1 (5 bases). The CDR3 is made up of 16 amino acids. V was trimmed by 4 bases and J by 7 bases, leaving 21 bases between them. Per the germline V gene, CDR1 is SGHNT and CDR2 is YYREEE (reference sequence). The chain's CDR3 is CASSPRRLSGLNEQFF. The DNA for the CDR3 is TGTGCCAGCAGCCCCCGACGGCTCTCAGGGCTTAATGAGCAGTTCTTC.

J is TRBJ2-3 and V is TRBV4-1; 14 positions match TRBD2. Germline V gene sequence: CDR1 MGHRA, CDR2 YSYEKL. V shed 1 base, J shed 6 bases, and the junction held 6 bases outside the gene matches. This CDR3 spans 17 amino acids. CDR3 amino acids: CASSQGLAGGPDDTQYF. CDR3 nucleotides: TGCGCCAGCAGCCAAGGACTAGCGGGAGGGCCCGACGATACGCAGTATTTT.